The clone carrying this TCR beta chain was observed many times. CDR1 and CDR2 (germline): DFQATT, SNEGSKA (reference sequence). There are 16 residues in the CDR3. J was trimmed by 3 bases and V by 6 bases; bases with no gene match: 12. This sample stems from a study of human T cells and chemical hapten exposure. TCRdb called the RACE reads again in MiXCR, with one record for every CDR3 protein. The sample holds about 190,000 distinct CDR3 sequences, approximately 26% seen once. Time point: patch test 3, about 24 weeks after DPC sensitization. Treatment reported: therapeutic diphenylcyclopropenone sensitization with weekly scalp DPC.

The chain is built from TRBV20-1 and TRBJ2-7; TRBD1 agrees at 12 bases. The receptor was isolated from a middle-aged woman with alopecia areata. Some clones in this sample may be carry-over from other donors' samples. The material sequenced was whole blood, taken in connection with sensitization to the hapten diphenylcyclopropenone (DPC). The CDR3 loop is CSAPSGTGGVSYEQYF. Written as DNA, the CDR3 is TGCAGTGCCCCATCCGGGACAGGGGGCGTAAGCTACGAGCAGTACTTC.